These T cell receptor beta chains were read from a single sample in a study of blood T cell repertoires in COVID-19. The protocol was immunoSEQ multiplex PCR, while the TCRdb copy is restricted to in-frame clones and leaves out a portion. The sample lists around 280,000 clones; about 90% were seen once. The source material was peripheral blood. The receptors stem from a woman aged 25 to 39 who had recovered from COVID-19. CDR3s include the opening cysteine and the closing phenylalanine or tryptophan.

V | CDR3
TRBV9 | CASSVVDPAGTGGEGYTF
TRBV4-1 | CASSQEQGPYGYTF
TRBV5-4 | CASSLVGGQGIETQYF
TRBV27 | CASIQAGATYNEQFF
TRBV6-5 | CASSYGQGGLGEAFF
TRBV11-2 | CASSPGTGQEAFF
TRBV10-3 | CAIRINRGRNTGELFF
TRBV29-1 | CSGGQGSGELFF
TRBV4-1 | CASSLGRLDRTKNIQYF
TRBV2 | CASIGDTHTDTQYF
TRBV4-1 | CASSQDGTLNTEAFF
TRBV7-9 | CASSPTSGRNTGELFF
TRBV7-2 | CASSSRTPTTETQYF
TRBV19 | CASSNRQYSGNTIYF
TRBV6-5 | CASSFRDIDNEQFF
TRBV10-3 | CAISESGQPGANVLTF
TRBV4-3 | CASSQERGNAYYEQYF
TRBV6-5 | CASSYQHQNTEAFF
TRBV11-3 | CASSARTGPSYEQYF
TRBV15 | CATSRGFRQAQETQYF
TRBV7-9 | CASSLSWTRGNEQFF
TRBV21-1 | CASSPLTVNYGYTF
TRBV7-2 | CASSPTGVSYGYTF
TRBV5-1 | CASSSGQGASYEQYF